What follows is one TCR beta chain and its context. This entry is derived from a study of blood T cell repertoires in COVID-19. About the research overall: Acute-phase and convalescent COVID-19 samples originated in the United States, Italy and Spain. PBMCs, B-cell-depleted T cells, or T cells were the source of the cDNA or gDNA that made up the material.

Germline V lookup: CDR1 MNHNS, CDR2 SASEGT. The CDR3 runs 13 residues. Trimming cost V 1 base and J 2 bases, with 5 bases left between them. In the original analysis: It was from reference gene primer amplification that nucleated cell counts were estimated. Sequencing used immunoSEQ multiplex PCR; TCRdb keeps in-frame clones, though not all of them. The V and J calls and clone size come from that table; D and trimming were worked out from the DNA. The profile shows about 210,000 clones, over 70% of them singletons. The sequencing sample was made of peripheral blood. The chain is built from TRBV6-1 and TRBJ1-2; no definite D call. The sequence was obtained from a woman aged 70 to 79 with acute or convalescent COVID-19. CDR3 in DNA: TGTGCCAGCAGTGAAGTGGAGAACTATGGCTACACCTTC. Its translation is CASSEVENYGYTF.